Listed below are T cell receptor beta chains from one sample, sequenced in a study of cytomegalovirus exposure and HLA in healthy donors. Profiled with immunoSEQ multiplex PCR; TCRdb holds only in-frame clones, not every one. Of roughly 110,000 clones in the sample, 81% were seen once. Material: PBMCs. Source of these receptors: a man younger than 40 in good health and CMV-seronegative. CDR3s include the opening cysteine and the closing phenylalanine or tryptophan. D genes are given only for firm matches.

TRBJ2-3 17 TRBD2 TRBV4-2 CASSPAASGGVGDTQYF TGTGCCAGCAGTCCCGCGGCTAGCGGGGGGGTTGGAGATACGCAGTATTTT
TRBJ2-7 13 - TRBV29-1 CSVELRDPYEQYF TGCAGCGTGGAACTTCGGGATCCCTACGAGCAGTACTTC
TRBJ1-5 15 TRBD1 TRBV9 CASSARGTADLPQHF TGTGCCAGCAGCGCGAGGGGGACAGCGGATTTGCCCCAGCATTTT
TRBJ2-4 12 - TRBV28 CASSSGGDIQYF TGTGCCAGCAGCTCAGGAGGGGACATTCAGTACTTC
TRBJ1-2 13 TRBD1 TRBV5-1 CASSPRGPDGYTF TGCGCCAGCAGCCCCAGGGGGCCGGATGGCTACACCTTC
TRBJ2-7 12 - TRBV7-9 CASSSESYEQYF TGTGCCAGCAGCTCCGAGTCCTACGAGCAGTACTTC
TRBJ2-3 13 TRBD2 TRBV5-6 CASSFPLAGTQYF TGTGCCAGCAGCTTTCCGCTAGCGGGTACGCAGTATTTT
TRBJ1-1 14 - TRBV10-3 CAISESGGRTEAFF TGTGCCATCAGTGAGTCTGGAGGGCGGACTGAAGCTTTCTTT
TRBJ1-4 15 TRBD1 TRBV30 CAWSPGQGGREKLFF TGTGCCTGGAGTCCCGGACAGGGCGGTCGGGAAAAACTGTTTTTT
TRBJ2-5 14 TRBD1 TRBV6-1 CASSAGQGGETQYF TGTGCCAGCAGTGCCGGACAGGGGGGCGAGACCCAGTACTTC
TRBJ2-7 13 - TRBV28 CASRTRTAYEQYF TGTGCCAGCAGGACCCGGACAGCCTACGAGCAGTACTTC
TRBJ1-5 17 - TRBV28 CASTPQGHRFSNQPQHF TGTGCCAGCACTCCGCAGGGACATAGATTCAGCAATCAGCCCCAGCATTTT
TRBJ1-5 18 TRBD1 TRBV13 CASRRDRGVWQSNQPQHF TGTGCCAGCCGGAGGGACAGGGGGGTTTGGCAAAGCAATCAGCCCCAGCATTTT
TRBJ1-5 13 - TRBV10-3 CAISEVANQPQHF TGTGCCATCAGTGAGGTGGCAAATCAGCCCCAGCATTTT